A single sample is the source of the 29 T cell receptor beta chains below, sequenced in a study of molecular identifiers for immune sequencing clone quantification. TCRdb re-called the PCR reads with MiXCR, one entry per CDR3 protein. The sample holds about 100,000 distinct CDR3 sequences, approximately 40% seen once. Material: naive CD8+ T cells from blood, with Jurkat cell RNA spiked in. Specified subset: FACS-sorted CD8+CD4-CCR7+CD45RA+ naive T cells. The source of these receptors is a human donor in good health. Some libraries in this study had Jurkat cell RNA spiked in.

The CDR3 region is CSARTSGRAGATDTQYF. Written as DNA, the CDR3 is TGCAGTGCGAGGACTAGCGGGAGAGCAGGGGCCACAGATACGCAGTATTTT. The rearrangement uses TRBV20-1 and TRBJ2-3; 13 bases match TRBD2. This CDR3 has 17 amino acids. From germline, CDR1 is DFQATT and CDR2 SNEGSKA (reference sequence). V was clipped by 6 bases and J by 2 bases; unmatched bases: 11.

This clonotype was seen at least ten times. The chain has TRBV6-5 and TRBJ2-2, with D possibly called TRBD1 or TRBD2 (6 bases each). This CDR3 comprises 13 residues. CDR1 and CDR2 from the germline V gene are MNHEY and SVGAGI. The V end lost 6 bases, the J end lost 7 bases, and 12 bases lay between the germline ends. The CDR3 coding sequence is TGTGCCAGCAGCCCCGGGGGCTTCGGGGAGCTGTTTTTT. This sequence encodes CASSPGGFGELFF.

This rearrangement joins TRBV24-1 to TRBJ2-2, with TRBD1 matching 8 bases. V lost 7 bases, J lost 6 bases, and 12 bases stayed unmatched. The CDR3 is 16 amino acids. Per germline, CDR1 KGHDR and CDR2 SFDVKD. CDR3 sequence reads: CATSRQGRLGAGELFF. CDR3 nucleotides: TGTGCCACCAGCCGACAGGGGCGTCTTGGCGCCGGGGAGCTGTTTTTT.

Notes on this clonotype: A much larger clone sits a single nucleotide away, making a read error possible. The J gene is TRBJ2-3, the V gene TRBV28; TRBD1 matches at 7 bases. The V segment lost 2 bases and the J segment 4 bases; nucleotides outside the gene matches: 3. The CDR3 spans 14 residues. The germline V gene encodes CDR1 MDHEN and CDR2 SYDVKM. The CDR3 DNA reads TGTGCCAGCAGTTTAAGGGACAGCCCAGATACGCAGTATTTT. It specifies CASSLRDSPDTQYF.

The rearrangement uses TRBV6-5 and TRBJ2-1; tentatively, D is TRBD1 or TRBD2 (5 bases each). V dropped 3 bases and J dropped 9 bases, with 9 bases sitting between them. The CDR3 has 12 amino acids. Germline V gene lookup returns CDR1 MNHEY and CDR2 SVGAGI. This chain's CDR3 is CASSYGTSEQFF. The CDR3 bases are TGTGCCAGCAGTTATGGGACCAGTGAGCAGTTCTTC.

This clonotype was counted ten times or more. The chain has TRBV5-1 and TRBJ1-5; tentatively, D is TRBD1 (5 bases). The CDR3 has 13 amino acids. V lost 4 bases, J lost 7 bases, and 12 bases lay in between. Germline lookup yields CDR1 SGHRS and CDR2 YFSETQ. CDR3 amino acids: CASSPTGGQPQHF. Written as DNA, the CDR3 is TGCGCCAGCAGCCCTACAGGAGGCCAGCCCCAGCATTTT.

This CDR3 reads CASSSHPGTSGETQYF. The CDR3 coding sequence is TGTGCCAGCAGCTCCCACCCCGGGACTAGCGGGGAGACCCAGTACTTC. This chain links TRBV9 with TRBJ2-5, with 12 bases aligning to TRBD2. Trimming at V came to 4 bases and at J to 5 bases, leaving 9 bases not matched to a gene. CDR3 length: 16 amino acids. The germline CDR1 and CDR2 sequences are SGDLS and YYNGEE.

The chain recombines TRBV20-1 with TRBJ2-5, with TRBD2 identical over 15 bases. CDR1 is DFQATT, CDR2 SNEGSKA, per germline (reference sequence). Trimming at V came to 1 base and at J to 5 bases, leaving 17 bases not matched to a gene. This CDR3 region has 20 residues. The CDR3 coding sequence is TGCAGTGCTAGAGCATTAACCGGGACTAGCGGGGGGCCCCCTCCTGAGACCCAGTACTTC. This encodes CSARALTGTSGGPPPETQYF.

Notes on this clonotype: A read error may account for a junction end that differs from germline. V usage is TRBV6-5 and J usage is TRBJ2-3; no clear D gene. The CDR3 is 14 residues long. Germline values: CDR1 MNHEY, CDR2 SVGAGI. The CDR3 reads CASSPYASTETQYF. The CDR3 coding sequence is TGTGCCAGCAGTCCCTATGCGAGCACAGAAACGCAGTATTTT.

This clonotype was counted ten times or more. V is TRBV12-3 or TRBV12-4 and J is TRBJ2-3; tentative D call: TRBD2 (7 bases). This CDR3 comprises 16 residues. Trimming cost V 8 bases and J 3 bases, with 21 bases left between them. The DNA for the CDR3 is TGTGCCAGCCCCCGCTCCCACAGGGAGGGGACAGATACGCAGTATTTT. It is translated as CASPRSHREGTDTQYF.

Only a few counts were recorded for this clonotype. This chain uses TRBV6-2 or TRBV6-3 with TRBJ2-7, with 9 nucleotides matching TRBD2. Trimming took 6 bases from V and 4 from J; bases not matched to a gene: 7. Germline assignment: CDR1 MNHEY and CDR2 SVGEGT. The CDR3 runs to 14 residues. This chain's CDR3 is CASSGGRAVYEQYF. In nucleotides, the CDR3 is TGTGCCAGCAGCGGCGGGAGGGCAGTGTACGAGCAGTACTTC.

This clonotype was found a few times. The rearrangement links TRBV20-1 to TRBJ2-7; TRBD2 matches at 9 bases. The CDR3 contains 16 residues. CDR1 is DFQATT and CDR2 is SNEGSKA in the germline V gene (reference sequence). The J segment lost 4 bases and the V segment lost 1 base, leaving 11 bases of the junction unmatched. CDR3 DNA sequence: TGCAGTGCTAGAGGGGAGGCTAGCGGGATGATGTACGAGCAGTACTTC. Protein sequence: CSARGEASGMMYEQYF.

In its sample, this clonotype was seen a few times. V is TRBV2 and J is TRBJ2-1, with 13 bases matching TRBD2. The germline CDR1 and CDR2 sequences are SNHLY and FYNNEI. The CDR3 is 17 residues long. V lost 8 bases to trimming and J lost 8 bases; unmatched junction nucleotides: 15. The CDR3 DNA reads as TGTGCCAGCCCGTCAGGACTAGCGGGAGAGGGGCCCGATGAGCAGTTCTTC. Translating it yields CASPSGLAGEGPDEQFF.

This clonotype was seen a handful of times. The chain combines TRBV28 with TRBJ2-7; D is possibly TRBD2 (5 bases). This CDR3 spans 14 amino acids. Germline loops: CDR1 MDHEN, CDR2 SYDVKM. V gave up 6 bases and J gave up 3 bases, with 15 bases separating them. The CDR3 DNA reads as TGTGCCAGCAGCCCGGCGGGCCAAAGCTACGAGCAGTACTTC. Translated, it gives CASSPAGQSYEQYF.

V and J are TRBV20-1 and TRBJ2-1; the match to TRBD2 covers 10 bases. The ends lost 6 bases at V and 8 bases at J; junction bases unmatched: 4. The CDR3 has 12 amino acids. Germline-derived CDR1 and CDR2 are DFQATT and SNEGSKA (reference sequence). The CDR3 DNA reads TGCAGTGCACTAGCGGGATTCTATGAGCAGTTCTTC. Protein product: CSALAGFYEQFF.

This clonotype occurred a few times. The V gene is TRBV28, the J gene TRBJ1-1; 11 bases are shared with TRBD1. J was trimmed by 3 bases and V by 5 bases; bases with no gene match: 5. The CDR3 sequence is 15 residues long. CDR1 and CDR2 from the germline V gene are MDHEN and SYDVKM. CDR3 nucleotide sequence: TGTGCCAGCAGTAGGGACAGGGGGTCATACACTGAAGCTTTCTTT. Amino acids: CASSRDRGSYTEAFF.

The V call is TRBV20-1, the J call TRBJ2-1; D gene unclear. Germline values: CDR1 DFQATT, CDR2 SNEGSKA (reference sequence). The CDR3 is 15 residues long. V was clipped by 1 base and J by 3 bases, with 13 bases between them. CDR3 loop: CSARVTAENYNEQFF. The CDR3 nucleotides are TGCAGTGCTAGAGTTACTGCGGAAAACTACAATGAGCAGTTCTTC.

A word on this clonotype: A much larger clone lies one base from this, so it may be a read error. V and J are TRBV28 and TRBJ2-3; possible D gene TRBD2, 6 bases. The CDR3 spans 17 residues. CDR1 and CDR2 (germline): MDHEN, SYDVKM. The CDR3 DNA sequence: TGTGCCAGCAGTTTTCCCACGGTAGCGGCCAGCACAAATACGCAGTATTTT. Translation: CASSFPTVAASTNTQYF.

This clonotype was seen repeatedly, ten times or more. V gene TRBV4-3 combines with J gene TRBJ2-3, with 7 bases lining up with TRBD1. The CDR3 runs to 16 residues. Germline V gene data show CDR1 as LGHNA and CDR2 as YSLEER. Unmatched junction bases numbered 9, after V lost 2 bases and J lost 4 bases. The DNA of the CDR3 is TGCGCCAGCAGCCAACAGCCGGGACAGTTAGCAGATACGCAGTATTTT. Residues: CASSQQPGQLADTQYF.

In the case of this clonotype: This CDR3 fails to terminate in the conserved phenylalanine or tryptophan, so it likely reflects a read error. CDR3 DNA: TGTGCCAGCAGTTTCCGGCGGGAGGGCGGGCGCGAGCAGTACTAC. Translating gives CASSFRREGGREQYY. The J gene is TRBJ2-7, the V gene TRBV28; 9 nucleotides align to TRBD2. V was clipped by 3 bases and J by 6 bases; unmatched bases: 9. Germline values: CDR1 MDHEN, CDR2 SYDVKM. The CDR3 covers 15 residues.

This chain uses TRBV24-1 with TRBJ2-3; 7 bases are shared with TRBD1. J gave up 9 bases and V 2 bases, and 7 bases lay outside the gene matches. This CDR3 has 14 amino acids. From germline, CDR1 is KGHDR and CDR2 SFDVKD. The DNA of the CDR3 is TGTGCCACCAGTGATTGGGACAGCCCTACCACGCAGTATTTT. Encoded protein: CATSDWDSPTTQYF.

With respect to this clonotype: One junction end disagrees with the germline gene, perhaps due to a read error. J is TRBJ2-7 and V is TRBV20-1; the match to TRBD2 covers 10 bases. This CDR3 contains 16 residues. Germline CDR1 reads DFQATT; CDR2 reads SNEGSKA (reference sequence). This CDR3 is CGARPVQLAGSYEQYF. The CDR3 nucleotides read TGCGGTGCTAGACCTGTTCAACTAGCGGGAAGCTACGAGCAGTACTTC.

This clonotype was detected many times. The rearrangement uses TRBV12-3 or TRBV12-4 and TRBJ2-1; D uncertain. V gave up 3 bases and J gave up 8 bases, with 5 bases separating them. The CDR3 has 11 residues. The CDR3: CASSFTDEQFF. CDR3 coding DNA: TGTGCCAGCAGTTTTACGGATGAGCAGTTCTTC.

V and J are TRBV7-2 and TRBJ2-1; 11 bases fit TRBD1. The CDR3 spans 16 residues. The germline V gene has CDR1 SGHTA and CDR2 FQGNSA. V shed 6 bases, J shed 9 bases, and the junction held 13 bases outside the gene matches. As DNA, the CDR3 is TGTGCCAGCAGACCACCCCCGGGACAGGGGGTCGCTGAGCAGTTCTTC. It yields the protein CASRPPPGQGVAEQFF. Based on the CDR3 plus reference TRBV7-2 and TRBJ2-1, the full variable domain is GAGVSQSPSNKVTEKGKDVELRCDPISGHTALYWYRQSLGQGLEFLIYFQGNSAPDKSGLPSDRFSAERTGGSVSTLTIQRTQQEDSAVYLCASRPPPGQGVAEQFFGPGTRLTVL.

Points on this clonotype: Without the conserved terminal phenylalanine or tryptophan, this CDR3 likely stems from a read error. The rearrangement joins TRBV6-1 to TRBJ2-5; D unresolved. V shed 5 bases and J shed 0 bases, with 10 bases lying between them. From germline, CDR1 is MNHNS and CDR2 SASEGT. This CDR3 has 14 residues. The CDR3 DNA follows: TGTGCCAGCAGTCCGCATACTAACCAAGAGACCCAGTACCTC. It yields the protein CASSPHTNQETQYL.

This clonotype showed up many times. This chain joins TRBV7-2 and TRBJ2-7; D is undetermined. The length of the CDR3 is 14 residues. Germline-derived CDR1 and CDR2 are SGHTA and FQGNSA. Trimming cost V 1 base and J 2 bases, with 9 bases left between them. CDR3 in DNA: TGTGCCAGCAGCTTAGGACGGCCTACCTACGAGCAGTACTTC. Its translation is CASSLGRPTYEQYF.

A word on this clonotype: A much larger clonotype is one base distant, so this may be a read error. The chain joins TRBV27 to TRBJ1-1; D is possibly TRBD1 (6 bases). Trimming removed 5 bases at V and 1 base at J, with 17 bases between. Germline CDR1 MNHEY, CDR2 SMNVEV (reference sequence). This CDR3 is built from 16 residues. CDR3 amino acids: CASSTRTAGTNTEAFF. The CDR3 DNA reads as TGTGCCAGCAGTACCAGGACAGCCGGTACGAACACTGAAGCTTTCTTT.

This sequence joins TRBV6-5 and TRBJ2-3; 11 positions agree with TRBD1. This CDR3 comprises 15 residues. Germline loops: CDR1 MNHEY, CDR2 SVGAGI. V trimming: 5 bases; J trimming: 6 bases; junction bases outside the gene matches: 7. CDR3 nucleotide sequence: TGTGCCAGCAGTCGGACAGGGGGCGCTCCGGATACGCAGTATTTT. Its protein product is CASSRTGGAPDTQYF.

This clonotype was observed many times. The CDR3 DNA sequence: TGTGCCAGCAGGCCCATACCTGTCGGGAGTACAGATACGCAGTATTTT. Translating it yields CASRPIPVGSTDTQYF. The chain links TRBV6-1 to TRBJ2-3, with D possibly TRBD2 on 6 matching bases. The CDR3 extends over 16 amino acids. V lost 6 bases, J lost 3 bases, and 19 bases lay in between. In germline, CDR1 is MNHNS, CDR2 SASEGT.